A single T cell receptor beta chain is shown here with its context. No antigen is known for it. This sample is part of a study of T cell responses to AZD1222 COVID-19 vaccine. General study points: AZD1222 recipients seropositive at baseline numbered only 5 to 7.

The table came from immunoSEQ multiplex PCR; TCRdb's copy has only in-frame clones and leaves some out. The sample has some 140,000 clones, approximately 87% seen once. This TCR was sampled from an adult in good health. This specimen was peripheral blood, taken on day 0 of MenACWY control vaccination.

DNA for the CDR3: TGTGCCATCAGTGAATCCCCCGGGGTTCCGGGTCGGGGGCTCGGCAAAAACATTCAGTACTTC. Protein sequence: CAISESPGVPGRGLGKNIQYF. The V gene is TRBV10-3, the J gene TRBJ2-4; tentatively, D is TRBD1 or TRBD2 (6 bases each). V was pared by 3 bases and J by 3 bases, with 30 bases between. The CDR3 contains 21 residues. Germline loops: CDR1 ENHRY, CDR2 SYGVKD.